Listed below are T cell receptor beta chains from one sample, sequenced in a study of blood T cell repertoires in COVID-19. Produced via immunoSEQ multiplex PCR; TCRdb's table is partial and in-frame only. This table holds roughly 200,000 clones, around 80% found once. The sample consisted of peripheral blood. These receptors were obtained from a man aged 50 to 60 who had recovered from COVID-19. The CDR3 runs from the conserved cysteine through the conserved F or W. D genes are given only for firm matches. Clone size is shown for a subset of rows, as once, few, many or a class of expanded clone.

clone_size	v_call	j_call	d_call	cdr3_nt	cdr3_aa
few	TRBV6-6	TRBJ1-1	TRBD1	TGTGCCAGCAGGAAGGACAGGGCGAACACTGAAGCTTTCTTT	CASRKDRANTEAFF
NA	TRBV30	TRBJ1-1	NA	TGTGCCTGGAGAACGGATCCGGGGTTTACTGAAGCTTTCTTT	CAWRTDPGFTEAFF
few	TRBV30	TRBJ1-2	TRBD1	TGTGCCTGGACCAAAACCAAGACAGGGGTCTATGGCTACACCTTC	CAWTKTKTGVYGYTF
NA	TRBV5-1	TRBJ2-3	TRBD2	TGCGCCAGCAGCCAACTACAAGCGGGAGGGTTAGATACGCAGTATTTT	CASSQLQAGGLDTQYF
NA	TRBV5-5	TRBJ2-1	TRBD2	TGTGCCAGCAGCACGGAAAGCGGGAGCGCCTCCTACAATGAGCAGTTCTTC	CASSTESGSASYNEQFF
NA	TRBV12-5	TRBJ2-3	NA	TGTGCTAGTGGATCCGGACACCCAAGCACAGATACGCAGTATTTT	CASGSGHPSTDTQYF
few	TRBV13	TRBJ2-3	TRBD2	TGTGCCAGCAGCTCTTCTGGGAGGGATGGCACAGATACGCAGTATTTT	CASSSSGRDGTDTQYF
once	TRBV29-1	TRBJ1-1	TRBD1	TGCAGCGTTGAGGGCAGGGGGCCGGTGAACACTGAAGCTTTCTTT	CSVEGRGPVNTEAFF
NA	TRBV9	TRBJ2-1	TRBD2	TGTGCCAGCAGCGTAGGAGGCGGGAGGGTCTATGAGCAGTTCTTC	CASSVGGGRVYEQFF
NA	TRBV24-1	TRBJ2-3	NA	TGTGCCACCATGCGGGACGATACGCAGTATTTT	CATMRDDTQYF
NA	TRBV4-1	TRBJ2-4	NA	TGCGCCACCTGCCCTATCGAGACCGACCGGAGGGACAAAAACATTCAGTACTTC	CATCPIETDRRDKNIQYF
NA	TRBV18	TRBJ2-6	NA	TGTGCCAGCTCACCTCGAACAGGAAACTCTGGGGCCAACGTCCTGACTTTC	CASSPRTGNSGANVLTF
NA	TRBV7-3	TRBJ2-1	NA	TGTGCCAGCAGCCCGGGTGTGGGGGCCTCCTACAATGAGCAGTTCTTC	CASSPGVGASYNEQFF
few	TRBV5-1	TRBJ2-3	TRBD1	TGCGCCAGCAGGAGAGGACAGGGGGACGCAGATACGCAGTATTTT	CASRRGQGDADTQYF
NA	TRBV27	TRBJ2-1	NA	TGTGCCAGCACCCCAATGGTGGGGGCGGCGATCTTC	CASTPMVGAAIF
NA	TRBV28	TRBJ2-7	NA	TGTGCCACCCGGCGGGCGGCCTCCTACGAGCAGTACTTC	CATRRAASYEQYF
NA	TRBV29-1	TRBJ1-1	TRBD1	TGCAGCGCAGGACAGGGGGGAATGAACACTGAAGCTTTCTTT	CSAGQGGMNTEAFF
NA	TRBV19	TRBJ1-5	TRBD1	TGTGCCAGTAGTTTACAGGGGGCGAGTCAGCCCCAGCATTTT	CASSLQGASQPQHF
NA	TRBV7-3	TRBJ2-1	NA	TGTGCCAGCAGCTTGACTAGGGGTTCCTACAATGAGCAGTTCTTC	CASSLTRGSYNEQFF
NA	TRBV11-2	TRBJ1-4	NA	TGTGCCAGCAGCGGGGCGAGTGGGGGGGCGGCCGAAAAACTGTTTTTT	CASSGASGGAAEKLFF
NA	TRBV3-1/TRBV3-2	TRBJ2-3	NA	TGTGCCAGCAGCCAAGATCCACAGCCAAGGGATACGCAGTATTTT	CASSQDPQPRDTQYF
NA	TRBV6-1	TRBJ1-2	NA	TGTGCCAGCAGTGAAGCTAGCAGTCTAAACTATGGCTACACCTTC	CASSEASSLNYGYTF